The rows below give T cell receptor beta chains drawn from one sample of a study of blood T cells in healthy people across ages. One entry per CDR3 protein, called by TCRdb with MiXCR from the 5' RACE reads. The sample lists approximately 780,000 distinct CDR3 sequences, approximately 24% occurring once. A further study also used this sample, focusing on T cells of mothers and their children.

Sequencing was done on a sample of blood. All receptors derive from a boy between 5 and 17 years old in good health. Each CDR3 is given with its conserved first and last residue. Fields, in order: V gene, J gene, CDR3 protein.

TRBV12-3/TRBV12-4,TRBJ2-3,CASSLLRTSGASTDAQYF
TRBV7-6,TRBJ1-2,CASSLEEGVGYTF
TRBV5-1,TRBJ2-5,CASSLTSGGGQETQYF
TRBV7-9,TRBJ1-3,CASSFVMQLPSGNTIYF
TRBV27,TRBJ1-1,CASRDRSLNTEAFF
TRBV30,TRBJ2-3,CAWMRGIGTDTQYF
TRBV5-1,TRBJ1-5,CARTYYQPQHF
TRBV28,TRBJ2-7,CASSFSRGITGYEQYF
TRBV12-3/TRBV12-4,.,CASSFTSGGNEQFF
TRBV5-1,TRBJ2-2,CASSLGDRVAGELFF
TRBV4-2,TRBJ2-3,CASSLGTSSGGADTQYF
TRBV5-1,TRBJ2-7,CASSLEPRPGSRYEHYF
TRBV7-9,TRBJ2-1,CASSLDGSPPNNEQFF
TRBV12-3/TRBV12-4,.,CASTAGSYEQYF
TRBV20-1,TRBJ1-6,CSASRDRLFNSPLHF
TRBV7-9,TRBJ2-3,CASSLLGLGKTDTQYF
TRBV7-2,TRBJ2-3,CASSLAPAGTDTQYF
TRBV6-1,TRBJ1-5,CASSLTYSNQPQHF
TRBV6-1,TRBJ2-7,CASKRNAGRGDYEQYF
TRBV12-3/TRBV12-4,TRBJ2-6,CASSLTGTGAFSGANVLTF
TRBV12-3/TRBV12-4,TRBJ2-7,CASSFSSEQYF
TRBV28,TRBJ2-2,CASSSGVPNTGELFF
TRBV2,TRBJ1-1,CASSEGGDTEAFF
TRBV6-5,TRBJ2-3,CASSYLLADTQYF
TRBV29-1,TRBJ2-1,CSVETNSYNEQFF
TRBV11-2,TRBJ1-5,CASSLTGGRWHSNQPQHF
TRBV12-3/TRBV12-4,TRBJ1-4,CASSLVGRGEEKLFF
TRBV2,TRBJ2-5,CASSEALGGGETQYF
TRBV7-8,TRBJ2-7,CASSLRRERGYEQYF
TRBV20-1,TRBJ2-3,CRSASTDTQYF
TRBV19,TRBJ1-1,CASSIGLRGTEAFF
TRBV6-6,TRBJ2-5,CASNPQGAVETQYF
TRBV13,TRBJ1-5,CASIYANSNQPQHF
TRBV20-1,TRBJ1-1,CSAPGQGWMNTEAFF
TRBV6-1,TRBJ2-7,CASSDERTPYEQYF
TRBV27,TRBJ2-2,CASSLAGARGGYTGELFF
TRBV7-6,TRBJ2-1,CASSPGLAGFSSYNEQFF
TRBV25-1,TRBJ1-4,CASSENGVANEKLFF
TRBV7-3,TRBJ2-5,CASSSTVAETQYF
TRBV6-6,TRBJ2-3,CASSYSRQISTDTQYF
TRBV5-1,TRBJ2-4,CASSLGLAHDIQCF
TRBV6-2/TRBV6-3,TRBJ2-7,CASTTRWQREAYEQYF